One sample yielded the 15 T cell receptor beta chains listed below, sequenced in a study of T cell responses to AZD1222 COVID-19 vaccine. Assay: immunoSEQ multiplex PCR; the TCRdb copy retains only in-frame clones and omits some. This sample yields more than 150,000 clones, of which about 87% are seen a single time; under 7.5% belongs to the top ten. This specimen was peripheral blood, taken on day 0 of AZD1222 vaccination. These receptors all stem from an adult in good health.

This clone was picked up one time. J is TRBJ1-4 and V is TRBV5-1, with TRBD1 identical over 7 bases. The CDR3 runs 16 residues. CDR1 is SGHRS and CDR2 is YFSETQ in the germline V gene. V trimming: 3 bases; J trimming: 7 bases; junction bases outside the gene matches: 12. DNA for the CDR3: TGCGCCAGCAGCTCCACGGTGAGGGGGCCGAGTGAAAAACTGTTTTTT. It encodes CASSSTVRGPSEKLFF.

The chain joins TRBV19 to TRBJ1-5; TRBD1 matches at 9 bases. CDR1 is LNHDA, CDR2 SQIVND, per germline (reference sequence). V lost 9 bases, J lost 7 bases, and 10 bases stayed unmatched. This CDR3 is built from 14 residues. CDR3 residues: CASRDRESYQPQHF. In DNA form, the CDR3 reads TGTGCCAGCCGGGACAGGGAATCTTACCAGCCCCAGCATTTT.

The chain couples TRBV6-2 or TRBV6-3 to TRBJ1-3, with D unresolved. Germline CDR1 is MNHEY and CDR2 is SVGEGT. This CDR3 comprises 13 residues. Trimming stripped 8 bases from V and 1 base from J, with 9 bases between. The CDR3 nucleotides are TGTGCCAGCTGTTGGGAATCTGGAAACACCATATATTTT. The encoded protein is CASCWESGNTIYF.

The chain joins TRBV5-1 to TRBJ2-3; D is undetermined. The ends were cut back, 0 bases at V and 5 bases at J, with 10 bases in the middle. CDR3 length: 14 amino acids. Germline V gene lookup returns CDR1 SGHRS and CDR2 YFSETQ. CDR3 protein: CASSLADGEDTQYF. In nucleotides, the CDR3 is TGCGCCAGCAGCTTGGCGGACGGTGAAGATACGCAGTATTTT. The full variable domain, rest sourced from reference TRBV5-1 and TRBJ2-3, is KAGVTQTPRYLIKTRGQQVTLSCSPISGHRSVSWYQQTPGQGLQFLFEYFSETQRNKGNFPGRFSGRQFSNSRSEMNVSTLELGDSALYLCASSLADGEDTQYFGPGTRLTVL.

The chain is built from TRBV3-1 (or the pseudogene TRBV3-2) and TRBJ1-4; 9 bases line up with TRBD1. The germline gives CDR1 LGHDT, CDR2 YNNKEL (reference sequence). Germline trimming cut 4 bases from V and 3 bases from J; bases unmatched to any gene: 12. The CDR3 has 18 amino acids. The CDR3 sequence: CASSRKQGAEGSNEKLFF. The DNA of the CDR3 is TGTGCCAGCAGCCGCAAACAGGGGGCGGAAGGCTCTAATGAAAAACTGTTTTTT.

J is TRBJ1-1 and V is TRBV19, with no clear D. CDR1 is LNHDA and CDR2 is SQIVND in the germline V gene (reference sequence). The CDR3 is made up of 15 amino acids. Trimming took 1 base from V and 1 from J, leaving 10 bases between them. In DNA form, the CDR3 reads TGTGCCAGTAGTATAGTAGGGCAGCCGAACACTGAAGCTTTCTTT. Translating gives CASSIVGQPNTEAFF.

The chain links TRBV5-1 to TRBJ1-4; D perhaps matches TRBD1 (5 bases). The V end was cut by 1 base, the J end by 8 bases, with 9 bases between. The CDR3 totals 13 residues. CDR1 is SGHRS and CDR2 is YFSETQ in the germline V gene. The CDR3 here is CASSLWGSEKLFF. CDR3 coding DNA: TGCGCCAGCAGCTTGTGGGGGAGCGAAAAACTGTTTTTT.

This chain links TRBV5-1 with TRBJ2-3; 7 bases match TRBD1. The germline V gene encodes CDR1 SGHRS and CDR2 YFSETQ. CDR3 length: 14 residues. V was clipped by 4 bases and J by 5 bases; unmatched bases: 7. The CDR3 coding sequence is TGCGCCAGCAGCGGAAACTCAGGGGGAGATACGCAGTATTTT. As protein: CASSGNSGGDTQYF.

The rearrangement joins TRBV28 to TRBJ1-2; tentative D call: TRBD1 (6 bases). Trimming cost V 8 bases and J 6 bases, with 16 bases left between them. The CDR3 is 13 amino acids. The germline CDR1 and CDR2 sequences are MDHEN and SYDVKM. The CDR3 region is CASLPQGKDGYTF. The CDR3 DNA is TGTGCCAGCTTACCCCAGGGGAAGGATGGCTACACCTTC.

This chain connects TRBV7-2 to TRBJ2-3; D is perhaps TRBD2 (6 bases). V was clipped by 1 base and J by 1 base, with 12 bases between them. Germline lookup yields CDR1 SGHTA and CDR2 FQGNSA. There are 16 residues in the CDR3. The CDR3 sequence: CASSLVAGRRTDTQYF. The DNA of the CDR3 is TGTGCCAGCAGCTTAGTTGCCGGGAGACGCACAGATACGCAGTATTTT.

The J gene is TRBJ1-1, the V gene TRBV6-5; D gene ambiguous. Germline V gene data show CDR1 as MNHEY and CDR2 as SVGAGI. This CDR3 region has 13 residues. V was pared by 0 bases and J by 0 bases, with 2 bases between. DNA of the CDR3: TGTGCCAGCAGTTACTCCTTGAACACTGAAGCTTTCTTT. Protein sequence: CASSYSLNTEAFF.

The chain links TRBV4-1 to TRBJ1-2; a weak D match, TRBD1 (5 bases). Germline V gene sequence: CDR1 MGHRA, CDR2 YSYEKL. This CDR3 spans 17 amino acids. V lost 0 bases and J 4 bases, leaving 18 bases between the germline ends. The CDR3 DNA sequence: TGCGCCAGCAGCCAAGATAGAACGGGCAGGGACTTCTATGGCTACACCTTC. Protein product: CASSQDRTGRDFYGYTF.

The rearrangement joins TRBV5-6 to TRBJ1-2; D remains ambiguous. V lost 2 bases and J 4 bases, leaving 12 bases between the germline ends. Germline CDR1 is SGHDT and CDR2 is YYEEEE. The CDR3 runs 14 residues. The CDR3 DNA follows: TGTGCCAGCAGCTTAAGGCTTCGGGCCTATGGCTACACCTTC. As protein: CASSLRLRAYGYTF.

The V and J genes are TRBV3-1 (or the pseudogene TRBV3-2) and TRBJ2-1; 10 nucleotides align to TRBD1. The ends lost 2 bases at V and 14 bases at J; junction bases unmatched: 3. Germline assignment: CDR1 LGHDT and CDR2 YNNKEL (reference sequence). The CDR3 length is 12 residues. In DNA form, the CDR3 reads TGTGCCAGCAGCCAAAAAGGGACAGGGGAGTTCTTC. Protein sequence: CASSQKGTGEFF.

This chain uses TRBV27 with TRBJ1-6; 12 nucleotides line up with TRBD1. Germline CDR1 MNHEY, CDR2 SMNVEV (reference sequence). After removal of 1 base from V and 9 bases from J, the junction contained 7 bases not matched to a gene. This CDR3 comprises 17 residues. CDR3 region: CASSLYPGQGASSPLHF. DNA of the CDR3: TGTGCCAGCAGTTTATATCCGGGACAGGGGGCAAGTTCACCCCTCCACTTT.